A few counts support the clone carrying this T cell receptor (beta chain). Its antigen is as yet unknown. This sample stems from a study of Graves' ophthalmopathy and Graves' hyperthyroidism. CDR3 size: 18 residues. Trimming removed 0 bases at V and 0 bases at J, with 18 bases between. Germline values: CDR1 LGHNA, CDR2 YSLEER. As the template, RNA transcripts were used to amplify TCR beta CDR3 regions. First-round RT-PCR with HTBI primers preceded a second-round multiplex PCR. TCRdb analysed the multiplex PCR reads with MiXCR anew, one entry per CDR3 protein. The sample holds roughly 1.1 million distinct CDR3 sequences, 36% seen once. Findings of the study overall: Ophthalmopathy cases were distinguished from stable hyperthyroidism by a 13-signature model, reaching approximately 88% sensitivity and over 80% specificity.

Specimen: peripheral blood or thyroid tissue (not recorded which). The V and J genes are TRBV4-3 and TRBJ2-7, with D possibly being TRBD1 (5 bases). The receptor's source is an adult man with Graves' hyperthyroidism. Here the CDR3 reads CASSQEGPGHGSSYEQYF. CDR3 DNA: TGCGCCAGCAGCCAAGAAGGACCAGGACACGGAAGCTCCTACGAGCAGTACTTC.